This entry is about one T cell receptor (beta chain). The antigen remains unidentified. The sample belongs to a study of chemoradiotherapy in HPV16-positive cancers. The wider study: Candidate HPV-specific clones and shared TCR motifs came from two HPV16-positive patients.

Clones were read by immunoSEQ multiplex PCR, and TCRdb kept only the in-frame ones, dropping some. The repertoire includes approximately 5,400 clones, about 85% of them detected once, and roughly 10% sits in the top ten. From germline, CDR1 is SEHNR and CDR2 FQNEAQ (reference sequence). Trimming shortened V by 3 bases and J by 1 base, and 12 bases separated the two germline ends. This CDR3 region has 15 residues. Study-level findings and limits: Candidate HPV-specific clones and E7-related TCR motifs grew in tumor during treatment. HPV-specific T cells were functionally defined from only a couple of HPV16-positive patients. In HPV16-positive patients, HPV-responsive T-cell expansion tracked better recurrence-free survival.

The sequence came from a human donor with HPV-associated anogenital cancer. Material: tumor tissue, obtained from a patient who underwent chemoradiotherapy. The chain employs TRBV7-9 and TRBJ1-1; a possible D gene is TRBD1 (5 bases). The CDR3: CASSFDGTSNTEAFF. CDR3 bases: TGTGCCAGCAGCTTCGACGGGACGTCGAACACTGAAGCTTTCTTT.